This record concerns one TCR beta chain sequence. Germline lookup yields CDR1 SGDLS and CDR2 YYNGEE. The ends were cut back, 4 bases at V and 9 bases at J, with 19 bases in the middle. The length of the CDR3 is 14 residues. This specimen comes from a study of blood T cell repertoires in COVID-19. Generated by immunoSEQ multiplex PCR, the TCRdb table keeps only in-frame clones and is missing some. Of 180,000 or so clones listed, around 86% are singletons. The TCR sequence derives from a woman over 75 in a cohort sampled during active or convalescent COVID-19. The gene calls are TRBV9 and TRBJ1-2; no clear D gene. The sample taken for sequencing was peripheral blood. In DNA, the CDR3 is TGTGCCAGCAGCCGCCAGGCAGGCATTAGGCGCTACACCTTC. Amino acid sequence: CASSRQAGIRRYTF.